This entry concerns a single T cell receptor beta chain. The data originate from a study of T-cell memory formation after mild COVID-19. Barcoded TCR alpha and TCR beta cDNA libraries with UMIs came from 5'RACE using constant-segment primers. MiXCR, applied by TCRdb to the 5' RACE reads, yields one record per CDR3 protein. Found here are about 290,000 distinct CDR3 sequences, about a sixth of them singletons; the top ten hold 22%. This CDR3 comprises 15 residues. Trimming removed 5 bases from V and 0 bases from J; junction bases left unmatched: 7. Germline CDR1 SGHRS, CDR2 YFSETQ. The sequencing sample was made of PBMCs or a T cell subset sorted from them (not recorded which). The V and J genes are TRBV5-1 and TRBJ2-7; 8 bases are shared with TRBD2. This TCR was recovered from a man younger than 35 who had mild COVID-19 (a few samples of this study predate the infection). Cell type and time point are not known. For the CDR3, the DNA is TGCGCCAGCAGAGTCGGACTAGCAAGCTCCTACGAGCAGTACTTC. This translates into CASRVGLASSYEQYF.